This passage covers 5 T cell receptor beta chains from one sample sequenced in a study of kidney transplant recipient with SARS-CoV-2 infection. TCRdb used MiXCR to reprocess the reads, holding one entry per CDR3 protein. This sample has roughly 230,000 distinct CDR3 sequences, with 29% found just once. Sequenced here: a blood sample, sampled at baseline and on approximately day 120 from a kidney transplant recipient. The receptors shown here come from a male patient aged 30 to 39 who had COVID-19 and was a kidney transplant recipient. Some of the T cells may derive from the graft donor.

Concerning this clonotype itself: This may be a read error, as it is one base from a much larger clone. This sequence joins TRBV27 and TRBJ2-2, with D maybe TRBD1 (6 bases). Germline lookup yields CDR1 MNHEY and CDR2 SMNVEV (reference sequence). Deletions cut 5 bases from V and 4 bases from J, with 17 bases between. The CDR3 length is 16 residues. The CDR3 coding sequence is TGTGCCAGCAGTCCGGAACCCCAGGGGAGCACCGGGGAGCTGTTTTTT. Translation gives CASSPEPQGSTGELFF.

About this clonotype: This could be a read error, since a much larger clone is one nucleotide away. The chain uses TRBV30 and TRBJ1-2, with unresolved D. The ends were cut back, 0 bases at V and 10 bases at J, with 18 bases in the middle. This CDR3 is built from 14 residues. Germline CDR1 reads GTSNPN; CDR2 reads SVGIG (reference sequence). The CDR3 loop reads CAWSVRSSAWVYTF. For the CDR3, the DNA is TGTGCCTGGAGTGTACGTTCTTCTGCGTGGGTCTACACCTTC. The whole variable domain, remainder taken from reference TRBV30 and TRBJ1-2, is SQTIHQWPATLVQPVGSPLSLECTVEGTSNPNLYWYRQAAGRGLQLLFYSVGIGQISSEVPQNLSASRPQDRQFILSSKKLLLSDSGFYLCAWSVRSSAWVYTFGSGTRLTVV.

A note on this clonotype: A much bigger clone sits one base away, suggesting this may be a read error. The chain has TRBV14 and TRBJ2-2, with D perhaps matching TRBD2 (6 bases). Between the trimmed V and J ends, which lost 10 bases and 7 bases, there was a span of 16 bases. Germline V gene data show CDR1 as SGHDN and CDR2 as FVKESK. The CDR3 runs 13 residues. The chain's CDR3 is CANRGGVVGELFF. CDR3 bases: TGTGCCAACCGAGGAGGGGTGGTCGGGGAGCTGTTTTTT. The full variable domain, its missing parts supplied by reference TRBV14 and TRBJ2-2, is EAGVTQFPSHSVIEKGQTVTLRCDPISGHDNLYWYRRVMGKEIKFLLHFVKESKQDESGMPNNRFLAERTGGTYSTLKVQPAELEDSGVYFCANRGGVVGELFFGEGSRLTVL.

This clonotype came up a few times. The chain joins TRBV28 to TRBJ2-7; D possibly corresponds to TRBD1 (7 bases). The CDR3 totals 12 residues. Per the germline V gene, CDR1 is MDHEN and CDR2 is SYDVKM. V was pared by 8 bases and J by 2 bases, with 10 bases between. The CDR3 is CASSGGTYEQYF. The CDR3 coding sequence is TGTGCCAGCTCAGGGGGGACCTACGAGCAGTACTTC.

The chain uses TRBV21-1 and TRBJ2-3. TRBV21-1 is a recognized pseudogene. The length of the CDR3 is 17 residues. CDR3 residues: CASSSKIATVMQDTQYF. Written as DNA, the CDR3 is TGTGCCAGCAGTAGCAAGATAGCTACAGTCATGCAAGATACGCAGTATTTT.